Below, 4 T cell receptor beta chains from the same sample are listed, as sequenced in a study of shared clonotypes between healthy human individuals. Data came from immunoSEQ multiplex PCR; TCRdb stores just in-frame clones and leaves some out. The sample contains under 750,000 clones, 55% to 75% of which appear only once. The sequencing input was memory CD4+ T cells sorted from blood. Documented subset: CD45RA-negative fraction. These receptors all come from a woman in her 30s in good health.

The table lists this clone with a few counts. This sequence joins TRBV9 and TRBJ2-3; possibly TRBD1 or TRBD2 for D (5 bases each). Trimming left V 3 bases short and J 5 bases short, with 16 bases between. CDR3 size: 15 residues. Germline assignment: CDR1 SGDLS and CDR2 YYNGEE. The CDR3 sequence: CASSASGTALDTQYF. DNA of the CDR3: TGTGCCAGCAGCGCCTCCGGGACCGCCCTAGATACGCAGTATTTT. The variable domain in full, completed from reference TRBV9 and TRBJ2-3, reads DSGVTQTPKHLITATGQRVTLRCSPRSGDLSVYWYQQSLDQGLQFLIQYYNGEERAKGNILERFSAQQFPDLHSELNLSSLELGDSALYFCASSASGTALDTQYFGPGTRLTVL.

The chain uses TRBV2 and TRBJ2-1, with no clear D. The ends were cut back, 6 bases at V and 7 bases at J, with 4 bases in the middle. Germline V gene lookup returns CDR1 SNHLY and CDR2 FYNNEI. The CDR3 loop spans 10 amino acids. The CDR3 region is CASRTNEQFF. The CDR3 DNA reads as TGTGCCAGCAGGACTAATGAGCAGTTCTTC.

This chain joins TRBV25-1 and TRBJ1-5; TRBD1 might be the D (5 bases). The V and J ends lost 3 bases and 7 bases respectively, with 10 bases between them. Germline V CDR1 and CDR2: MGHDK, SYGVNS. The CDR3 extends over 13 amino acids. CDR3: CASSDTGGQPQHF. The CDR3 DNA is TGTGCCAGCAGTGATACAGGTGGACAGCCCCAGCATTTT.

This clone was detected ten times or more. V and J are TRBV19 and TRBJ1-2, with 8 bases matching TRBD1. The CDR3 is 15 amino acids. Trimming removed 10 bases from V and 2 bases from J; junction bases left unmatched: 12. Germline V gene data show CDR1 as LNHDA and CDR2 as SQIVND (reference sequence). Here the CDR3 reads CATHAGGSRNYGYTF. The CDR3 nucleotides are TGTGCCACCCACGCAGGGGGCTCAAGGAACTATGGCTACACCTTC.